The clone carrying this T cell receptor (beta chain) has only a few counts. The naive CD8 fraction comprised CD45RO-negative cells positively selected for CCR7 and excluded terminally differentiated effector memory CD45RA+ cells. These data belong to a study of shared clonotypes between healthy human individuals. It was 150 to 250 ng DNA, about 30,000 T cell genomes, that sorted-subset replicate PCRs used. TCRdb keeps only in-frame clones here, not all; method: immunoSEQ multiplex PCR. The table records over 2 million clones, about 95% of them present only once. V lost 5 bases to trimming and J lost 1 base, with 18 bases between them. Germline assignment: CDR1 SEHNR and CDR2 FQNEAQ (reference sequence). The CDR3 is 18 amino acids.

The chain combines TRBV7-9 with TRBJ1-6; perhaps TRBD1 as D (6 bases). Input material: naive CD8+ T cells sorted from blood. This receptor was identified in a young man in good health. CDR3 sequence (DNA): TGTGCCAGCAGCCTCATTCCCCCCGGACAGTCCTATAATTCACCCCTCCACTTT. Translated: CASSLIPPGQSYNSPLHF.